This entry concerns a single T cell receptor beta chain. What it binds is not known. It was CD45RO-negative cells, positively selected for CCR7, that made up naive CD8 cells, with terminally differentiated effector memory CD45RA+ cells excluded. The sample is drawn from a study of shared clonotypes between healthy human individuals. Findings and limits, study-wide: Among the subsets, naive ones generally showed larger estimated richness than memory ones.

Using immunoSEQ multiplex PCR, the repertoire was profiled, and TCRdb retains in-frame clones only, with some absent. Found here are about 2.1 million clones, 93% of them singletons; the top ten hold 1.5% to 2%. V lost 7 bases, J lost 4 bases, and 13 bases lay in between. CDR1 MDHEN and CDR2 SYDVKM come from the germline V gene. The CDR3 covers 14 residues. Sequenced: naive CD8+ T cells from PBMCs. This clonotype originated in a man aged 18 to 29 in good health. Some clones in this sample may be carry-over from other donors' samples. The chain employs TRBV28 and TRBJ2-2; the D gene is possibly TRBD2 (6 bases). The chain's CDR3 is CASIPAGITGELFF. CDR3 nucleotide sequence: TGTGCCAGCATCCCAGCGGGCATCACCGGGGAGCTGTTTTTT.